These 14 T cell receptor beta chains were all obtained from the same sample, sequenced in a study of OX40 agonist ivuxolimab in advanced cancers. Clones were sequenced by immunoSEQ multiplex PCR, and TCRdb holds only the in-frame ones, with some missing. There are roughly 50,000 clones in the sample; 75% to 90% occur only once, and 1.4% lies in the top ten. Sequencing was performed on CD4+ or CD8+ T cells sorted from blood, taken in a trial of the OX40 agonist ivuxolimab. The receptors originated from an adult with an advanced solid tumor such as melanoma, head and neck, liver or kidney cancer.

The chain uses TRBV19 and TRBJ2-6; a weak D match, TRBD1 (6 bases). This CDR3 comprises 16 residues. Germline CDR1 is LNHDA and CDR2 is SQIVND (reference sequence). V dropped 4 bases and J dropped 0 bases, with 10 bases sitting between them. DNA of the CDR3: TGTGCCAGTAGTACCCAGGGGACCTCTGGGGCCAACGTCCTGACTTTC. Residues: CASSTQGTSGANVLTF.

The rearrangement uses TRBV4-1 and TRBJ2-5; 8 bases are shared with TRBD1. This CDR3 has 17 amino acids. With 0 bases clipped from V and 7 bases from J, the junction kept 13 bases outside the gene matches. CDR1 and CDR2 from the germline V gene are MGHRA and YSYEKL. DNA for the CDR3: TGCGCCAGCAGCCAAGATTCCGTGACAGGGGAATATGCGACCCAGTACTTC. It is translated as CASSQDSVTGEYATQYF.

This clone was recorded once. V usage is TRBV18 and J usage is TRBJ2-7, with D possibly being TRBD1 (5 bases). The CDR3 has 16 amino acids. The germline CDR1 and CDR2 sequences are KGHSH and LQKENI. Trimming stripped 3 bases from V and 4 bases from J, with 19 bases between. CDR3 in amino acids: CASSPNSGQGSYEQYF. DNA for the CDR3: TGTGCCAGCTCACCTAATTCAGGGCAGGGATCTTACGAGCAGTACTTC.

This chain uses TRBV6-5 with TRBJ2-5, with TRBD2 identical over 7 bases. The J call could be wrong; TRBJ2-7 is a better fit for the DNA end. The CDR3 covers 15 residues. Germline V gene sequence: CDR1 MNHEY, CDR2 SVGAGI. This chain's CDR3 is CASSYSIGGTYEQYF. In DNA form, the CDR3 reads TGTGCCAGCAGTTACTCGATCGGGGGGACCTACGAGCAGTACTTC.

The rearrangement links TRBV4-1 to TRBJ2-7; tentative D call: TRBD1 (7 bases). Germline V lookup: CDR1 MGHRA, CDR2 YSYEKL. The CDR3 contains 17 residues. V lost 4 bases and J 3 bases, leaving 22 bases between the germline ends. The CDR3 loop is CASSLSNMGGQLYEQYF. For the CDR3, the DNA is TGCGCCAGCAGCCTAAGTAATATGGGGGGACAGCTCTACGAGCAGTACTTC.

This chain joins TRBV5-4 and TRBJ1-1; unclear D gene. This CDR3 has 14 residues. Germline values: CDR1 SGHNT, CDR2 YYREEE (reference sequence). V gave up 0 bases and J gave up 1 base, with 7 bases separating them. DNA for the CDR3: TGTGCCAGCAGCTTGGCCCACAGGAACACTGAAGCTTTCTTT. Translation: CASSLAHRNTEAFF.

This clone was observed a single time. The chain links TRBV2 to TRBJ1-5; D is possibly TRBD1 (6 bases). Germline CDR1 is SNHLY and CDR2 is FYNNEI. The CDR3 contains 15 residues. Between the trimmed V and J ends, which lost 2 bases and 4 bases, there was a span of 12 bases. The CDR3 region is CASSERVRGNQPQHF. The CDR3 DNA sequence: TGTGCCAGCAGTGAAAGGGTCAGGGGAAATCAGCCCCAGCATTTT.

The chain joins TRBV9 to TRBJ1-1; D uncertain. The CDR3 has 13 amino acids. The V gene's germline CDR1 is SGDLS and CDR2 YYNGEE. The V gene lost 1 base and the J gene lost 1 base, with 5 bases spanning the gap. The DNA of the CDR3 is TGTGCCAGCAGCGTAATTAGGAACACTGAAGCTTTCTTT. Translated, it gives CASSVIRNTEAFF.

The sample holds one count of this clone. The chain links TRBV27 to TRBJ2-3; TRBD2 matches 7 bases. V trimming: 2 bases; J trimming: 2 bases; junction bases outside the gene matches: 4. Germline loops: CDR1 MNHEY, CDR2 SMNVEV (reference sequence). The CDR3 runs to 15 residues. The CDR3 bases are TGTGCCAGCAGTTTAAGGGGAGGGGACACAGATACGCAGTATTTT. Protein sequence: CASSLRGGDTDTQYF.

The rearrangement joins TRBV10-3 to TRBJ2-5; TRBD1 agrees at 9 bases. CDR3 length: 15 residues. CDR1 is ENHRY, CDR2 SYGVKD, per germline. V lost 3 bases, J lost 5 bases, and 7 bases stayed unmatched. Here the CDR3 DNA reads TGTGCCATCAGTGAAGCGGGACAGGGCTTTGAGACCCAGTACTTC. This gives the protein CAISEAGQGFETQYF.

The rearrangement uses TRBV6-6 and TRBJ2-7, with a possible D match to TRBD2 (6 bases). The CDR3 contains 11 residues. Germline V gene data show CDR1 as MNHNY and CDR2 as SVGAGI (reference sequence). V was shortened by 8 bases and J by 4 bases, with 9 bases between the two germline ends. CDR3 sequence reads: CASSGEYEQYF. The CDR3 bases are TGTGCCAGCTCGGGGGAATACGAGCAGTACTTC.

This chain uses TRBV19 with TRBJ1-5; D possibly corresponds to TRBD1 (5 bases). V lost 7 bases and J lost 5, with 12 bases in between. CDR1 and CDR2 (germline): LNHDA, SQIVND (reference sequence). CDR3 size: 13 residues. For the CDR3, the DNA is TGTGCCAGTAATGCAGGGAGGGATCAGCCCCAGCATTTT. It is translated as CASNAGRDQPQHF.

The CDR3 reads CASSQDTGGRYNEQFF. CDR3 sequence (DNA): TGTGCCAGCAGCCAAGATACGGGGGGCCGGTACAATGAGCAGTTCTTC. The genes are TRBV14 and TRBJ2-1; tentative D call: TRBD2 (7 bases). V lost 0 bases and J lost 4, with 13 bases in between. The CDR3 runs 16 residues. The V gene's germline CDR1 is SGHDN and CDR2 FVKESK.

The genes are TRBV6-1 and TRBJ2-5, with D possibly called TRBD1 or TRBD2 (6 bases each). CDR3 length equals 15 residues. Germline values: CDR1 MNHNS, CDR2 SASEGT. With 4 bases removed from V and 5 bases from J, the gap between germline ends came to 17 bases. The CDR3 sequence is CASSVMGGEFETQYF. For the CDR3, the DNA is TGTGCCAGCAGTGTAATGGGGGGCGAGTTTGAGACCCAGTACTTC.